What follows are 12 T cell receptor beta chains derived from one specimen sequenced in a study of shared clonotypes between healthy human individuals. Here immunoSEQ multiplex PCR was the method, and the copy in TCRdb shows in-frame clones only, minus some. The table has around 2.5 million clones, over 85% seen once. Source material: naive CD4+ T cells from PBMCs. Subset denoted: CD45RA+ positively selected. These receptors were collected from a man aged 18 to 30 in good health. Some clones in this sample may be carry-over from other donors' samples.

This CDR3 is CASSAGGASGSRNEQYF. DNA of the CDR3: TGTGCCAGCAGTGCCGGCGGGGCTAGCGGGAGTAGGAACGAGCAGTACTTC. The chain couples TRBV28 to TRBJ2-7; 10 nucleotides match TRBD2. This CDR3 has 17 amino acids. CDR1 is MDHEN and CDR2 is SYDVKM in the germline V gene. Trimming took 5 bases from V and 5 from J; bases not matched to a gene: 15.

The rearrangement links TRBV28 to TRBJ1-2, with a tentative D call TRBD1 (6 bases). The length of the CDR3 is 11 residues. V gave up 6 bases and J gave up 8 bases, with 10 bases separating them. Per germline, CDR1 MDHEN and CDR2 SYDVKM. The CDR3 sequence: CASSVTGGYTF. In nucleotides, the CDR3 is TGTGCCAGCAGCGTAACAGGGGGCTACACCTTC.

V and J are TRBV7-3 and TRBJ2-2, with unresolved D. V was trimmed by 5 bases and J by 6 bases, leaving 7 bases between them. The CDR3 loop spans 12 amino acids. CDR1 and CDR2 from the germline V gene are SGHTA and FQGTGA. CDR3 DNA: TGTGCCAGCAGCACACCCTCCGGGGAGCTGTTTTTT. The encoded protein is CASSTPSGELFF.

This chain connects TRBV2 to TRBJ1-2; D unclear. Germline V gene data show CDR1 as SNHLY and CDR2 as FYNNEI. The germline V and J ends were trimmed by 10 bases and 6 bases, with 15 bases remaining between them. The CDR3 has 12 amino acids. The chain's CDR3 is CATALDRDGYTF. DNA for the CDR3: TGTGCCACCGCATTAGACCGGGATGGCTACACCTTC.

The chain employs TRBV7-2 and TRBJ2-3; 11 bases map to TRBD2. This CDR3 has 17 amino acids. CDR1 is SGHTA and CDR2 is FQGNSA in the germline V gene. The trim removed 5 bases at V and 0 bases at J, leaving 7 bases unmatched. The CDR3: CASSLRLAGTSTDTQYF. The DNA of the CDR3 is TGTGCCAGCAGCCTCCGACTAGCGGGAACTAGCACAGATACGCAGTATTTT.

This clone showed up just a few times. J is TRBJ2-2 and V is TRBV28; D gene unclear. The germline CDR1 and CDR2 sequences are MDHEN and SYDVKM. The CDR3 is 13 residues long. Trimming pared 2 bases from V and 1 base from J, leaving 2 bases between. DNA of the CDR3: TGTGCCAGCAGTTTACAGAACACCGGGGAGCTGTTTTTT. This codes for CASSLQNTGELFF.

The chain joins TRBV18 to TRBJ1-1; a weak D match, TRBD1 (6 bases). Trimming pared 2 bases from V and 5 bases from J, leaving 15 bases between. The germline CDR1 and CDR2 sequences are KGHSH and LQKENI. The CDR3 is 15 residues long. The CDR3: CASSPVAGAGTEAFF. The CDR3 DNA sequence: TGTGCCAGCTCACCAGTAGCAGGGGCGGGTACTGAAGCTTTCTTT.

This clone was picked up one time. The chain links TRBV6-5 to TRBJ1-3; D ambiguous. Looked up from germline, CDR1 is MNHEY and CDR2 is SVGAGI. The CDR3 has 15 residues. Trimming cost V 8 bases and J 1 base, with 15 bases left between them. As DNA, the CDR3 is TGTGCCAGCTTTAGGAAGCCCACTTCTGGAAACACCATATATTTT. Amino acids: CASFRKPTSGNTIYF.

V gene TRBV19 combines with J gene TRBJ2-2; no firm D call. Trimming stripped 5 bases from V and 9 bases from J, with 7 bases between. Germline-derived CDR1 and CDR2 are LNHDA and SQIVND (reference sequence). The CDR3 sequence is 11 residues long. CDR3 in amino acids: CASSSWWELFF. CDR3 DNA: TGTGCCAGTAGTTCCTGGTGGGAGCTGTTTTTT.

This clone was found once. The chain uses TRBV6-1 and TRBJ2-7; tentative D call: TRBD1 (6 bases). The V and J ends lost 4 bases and 3 bases respectively, with 13 bases between them. The germline V gene encodes CDR1 MNHNS and CDR2 SASEGT. The CDR3 extends over 14 amino acids. This CDR3 reads CASSAGTNIYEQYF. In DNA form, the CDR3 reads TGTGCCAGCAGTGCCGGGACAAACATCTACGAGCAGTACTTC.

The rearrangement uses TRBV28 and TRBJ2-5; 7 bases fit TRBD1. The J call is in doubt because the DNA end fits TRBJ2-7 better. CDR3 length: 14 residues. Germline CDR1 MDHEN, CDR2 SYDVKM. The CDR3 reads CASSLLQGRYEQYF. CDR3 nucleotides: TGTGCCAGCAGTTTATTACAGGGGCGCTACGAGCAGTACTTC.

Note on this clone: Different DNA sequences within this sample yield the same CDR3. The chain carries TRBV5-1 and TRBJ2-7; no clear D gene. Germline V gene sequence: CDR1 SGHRS, CDR2 YFSETQ. The germline V and J ends were trimmed by 3 bases and 0 bases, with 4 bases remaining between them. The CDR3 covers 12 residues. The CDR3 is CASSSLSYEQYF. CDR3 sequence (DNA): TGCGCCAGCAGCTCTCTCTCCTACGAGCAGTACTTC. Variable domain in full (rest from reference TRBV5-1 and TRBJ2-7): KAGVTQTPRYLIKTRGQQVTLSCSPISGHRSVSWYQQTPGQGLQFLFEYFSETQRNKGNFPGRFSGRQFSNSRSEMNVSTLELGDSALYLCASSSLSYEQYFGPGTRLTVT.